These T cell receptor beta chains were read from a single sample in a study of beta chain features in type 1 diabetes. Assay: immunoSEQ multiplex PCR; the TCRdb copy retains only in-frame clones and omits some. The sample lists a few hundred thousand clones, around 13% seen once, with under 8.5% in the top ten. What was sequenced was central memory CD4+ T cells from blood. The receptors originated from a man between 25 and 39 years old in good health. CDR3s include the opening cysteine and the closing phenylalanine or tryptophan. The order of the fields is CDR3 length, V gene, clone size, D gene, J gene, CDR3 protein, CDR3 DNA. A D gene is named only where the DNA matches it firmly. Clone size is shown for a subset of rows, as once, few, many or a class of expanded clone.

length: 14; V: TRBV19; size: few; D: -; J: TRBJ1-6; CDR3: CASSIPGINSPLHF; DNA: TGTGCCAGTAGTATCCCAGGGATTAATTCACCCCTCCACTTT
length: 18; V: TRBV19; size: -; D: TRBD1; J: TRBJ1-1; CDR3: CASSRFFGTADMNTEAFF; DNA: TGTGCCAGTAGTCGATTTTTCGGGACAGCTGATATGAACACTGAAGCTTTCTTT
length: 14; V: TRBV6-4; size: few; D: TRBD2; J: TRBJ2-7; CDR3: CASSMTSGGYEQYF; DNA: TGTGCCAGCAGCATGACTAGCGGGGGGTACGAGCAGTACTTC
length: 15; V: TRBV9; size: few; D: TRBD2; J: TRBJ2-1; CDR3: CASSELAGDYNEQFF; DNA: TGTGCCAGCAGTGAACTAGCGGGGGACTACAATGAGCAGTTCTTC
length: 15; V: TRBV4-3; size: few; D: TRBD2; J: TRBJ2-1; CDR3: CASSQGLGGSGEQFF; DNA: TGCGCCAGCAGCCAAGGGCTGGGCGGGAGTGGTGAGCAGTTCTTC
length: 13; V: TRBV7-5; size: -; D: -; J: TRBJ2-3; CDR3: CASSLERMDTQYF; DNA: TGTGCCAGCAGCTTAGAGCGGATGGATACGCAGTATTTT
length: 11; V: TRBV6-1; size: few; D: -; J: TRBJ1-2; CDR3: CASGGDRRHTF; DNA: TGTGCCAGCGGCGGCGATCGAAGACACACCTTC
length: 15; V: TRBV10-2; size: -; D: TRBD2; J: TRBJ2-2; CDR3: CASRRLAENTGELFF; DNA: TGCGCCAGCAGAAGGCTAGCGGAGAACACCGGGGAGCTGTTTTTT
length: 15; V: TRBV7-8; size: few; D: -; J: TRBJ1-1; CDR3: CASSYTSRPNAEAFF; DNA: TGTGCCAGCAGCTATACTTCACGACCGAACGCTGAAGCTTTCTTT
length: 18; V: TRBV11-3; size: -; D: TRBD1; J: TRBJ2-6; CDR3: CASSFRQGLSSGANVLTF; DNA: TGTGCCAGCAGCTTCAGACAGGGGTTATCTTCTGGGGCCAACGTCCTGACTTTC
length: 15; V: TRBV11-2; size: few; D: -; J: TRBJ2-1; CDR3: CASSFSGTRSNEQFF; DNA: TGTGCCAGCAGCTTTTCCGGGACTCGTAGCAATGAGCAGTTCTTC
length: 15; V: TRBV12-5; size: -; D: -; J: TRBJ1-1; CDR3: CASGFQDTLNTEAFF; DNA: TGTGCTAGTGGTTTCCAGGACACCTTGAACACTGAAGCTTTCTTT
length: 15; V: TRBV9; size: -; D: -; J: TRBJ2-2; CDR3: CASSPRTQNTGELFF; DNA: TGTGCCAGCAGCCCCCGGACACAGAACACCGGGGAGCTGTTTTTT
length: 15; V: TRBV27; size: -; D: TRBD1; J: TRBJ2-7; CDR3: CASSSGTGRSYEQYF; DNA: TGTGCCAGCAGTTCTGGGACAGGGCGCTCCTACGAGCAGTACTTC
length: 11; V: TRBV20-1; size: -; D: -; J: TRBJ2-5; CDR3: CSAQNSETQYF; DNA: TGCAGTGCTCAGAACTCAGAGACCCAGTACTTC
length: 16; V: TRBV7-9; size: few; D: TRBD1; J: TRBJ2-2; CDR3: CASSPRTGDWTGELFF; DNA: TGTGCCAGCAGCCCTCGGACAGGGGATTGGACCGGGGAGCTGTTTTTT
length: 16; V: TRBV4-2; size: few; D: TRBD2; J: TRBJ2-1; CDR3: CASAAGLAGGRHEQFF; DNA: TGTGCCAGCGCCGCCGGACTAGCGGGAGGGAGGCATGAGCAGTTCTTC
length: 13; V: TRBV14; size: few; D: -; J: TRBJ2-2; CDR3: CASSQMYGGELFF; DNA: TGTGCCAGCAGCCAAATGTATGGCGGGGAGCTGTTTTTT
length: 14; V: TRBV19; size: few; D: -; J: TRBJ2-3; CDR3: CASSPRPGLDTQYF; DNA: TGTGCCAGTAGTCCCCGCCCGGGGTTAGATACGCAGTATTTT
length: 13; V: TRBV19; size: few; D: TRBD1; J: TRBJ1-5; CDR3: CASSIDRGQPQHF; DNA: TGTGCCAGTAGTATAGACAGGGGGCAGCCCCAGCATTTT
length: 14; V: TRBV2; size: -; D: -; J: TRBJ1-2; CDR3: CASSEKGKSYGYTF; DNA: TGTGCCAGCAGTGAAAAAGGGAAGTCCTATGGCTACACCTTC
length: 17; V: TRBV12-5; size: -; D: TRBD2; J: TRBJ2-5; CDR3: CASGLVHGTSGAETQYF; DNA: TGTGCTAGTGGTTTGGTACATGGGACTAGCGGGGCGGAGACCCAGTACTTC
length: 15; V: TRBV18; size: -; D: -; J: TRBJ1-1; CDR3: CASSPTQTKNTEAFF; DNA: TGTGCCAGCTCACCTACACAGACAAAGAACACTGAAGCTTTCTTT
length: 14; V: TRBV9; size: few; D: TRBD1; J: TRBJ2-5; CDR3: CASSLGQGQETQYF; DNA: TGTGCCAGCAGCCTCGGACAGGGCCAAGAGACCCAGTACTTC
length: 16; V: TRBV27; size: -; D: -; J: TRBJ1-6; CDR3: CASSSGTPAGGSPLHF; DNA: TGTGCCAGCAGTTCCGGGACACCAGCCGGGGGGTCACCCCTCCACTTT
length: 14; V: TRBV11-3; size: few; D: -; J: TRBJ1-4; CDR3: CASSPGGLREKLFF; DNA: TGTGCCAGCAGCCCCGGCGGTCTCCGTGAAAAACTGTTTTTT
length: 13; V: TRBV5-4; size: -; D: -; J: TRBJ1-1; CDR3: CASTQTSRAEAFF; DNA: TGTGCCAGCACCCAGACTTCAAGGGCTGAAGCTTTCTTT
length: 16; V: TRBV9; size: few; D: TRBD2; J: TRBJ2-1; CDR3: CASSVVRAGRYNEQFF; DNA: TGTGCCAGCAGCGTAGTTAGAGCGGGAAGGTACAATGAGCAGTTCTTC
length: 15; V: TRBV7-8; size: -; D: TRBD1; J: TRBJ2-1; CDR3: CASSLGTVSYNEQFF; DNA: TGTGCCAGCAGCCTTGGGACAGTCTCCTACAATGAGCAGTTCTTC
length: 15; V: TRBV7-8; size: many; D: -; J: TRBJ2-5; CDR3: CASSSKRHFKETQYF; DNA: TGTGCCAGCAGCTCTAAGAGGCACTTCAAAGAGACCCAGTACTTC
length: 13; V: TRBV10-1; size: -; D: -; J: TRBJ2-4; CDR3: CASSARPYDIQYF; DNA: TGCGCCAGCAGTGCCAGACCGTATGACATTCAGTACTTC
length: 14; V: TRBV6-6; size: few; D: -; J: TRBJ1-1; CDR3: CASSHRGMNTEAFF; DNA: TGTGCCAGCAGTCACAGAGGAATGAACACTGAAGCTTTCTTT
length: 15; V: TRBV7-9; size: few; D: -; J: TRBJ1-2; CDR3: CASRPPAVSSYGYTF; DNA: TGTGCCAGCAGACCCCCCGCGGTCTCTAGCTATGGCTACACCTTC
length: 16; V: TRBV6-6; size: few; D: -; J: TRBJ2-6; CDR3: CASSYRQVSGANVLTF; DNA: TGTGCCAGCAGTTACCGCCAGGTCTCTGGGGCCAACGTCCTGACTTTC
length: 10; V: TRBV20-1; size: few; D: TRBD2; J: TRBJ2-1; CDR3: CSVSGRSTFF; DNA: TGCAGCGTAAGCGGGAGAAGTACATTCTTC
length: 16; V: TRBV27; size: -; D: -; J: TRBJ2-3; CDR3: CASRNLGGGGADTQYF; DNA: TGTGCCAGCAGGAACCTGGGGGGAGGCGGGGCAGATACGCAGTATTTT
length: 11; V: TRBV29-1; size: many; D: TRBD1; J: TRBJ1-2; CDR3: CSADRDNGYTF; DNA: TGCAGCGCCGACAGGGACAATGGCTACACCTTC
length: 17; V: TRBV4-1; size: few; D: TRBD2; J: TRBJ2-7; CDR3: CASSQDRGGNVGLEQYF; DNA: TGCGCCAGCAGCCAAGATCGGGGGGGAAATGTAGGCCTCGAGCAGTACTTC
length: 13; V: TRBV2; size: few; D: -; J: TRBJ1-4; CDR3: CAGSRSMDEKLFF; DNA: TGTGCCGGCTCTAGGAGTATGGATGAAAAACTGTTTTTT
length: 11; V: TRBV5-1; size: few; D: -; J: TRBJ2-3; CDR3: CASSLEDTQYF; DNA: TGCGCCAGCAGCTTGGAGGATACGCAGTATTTT